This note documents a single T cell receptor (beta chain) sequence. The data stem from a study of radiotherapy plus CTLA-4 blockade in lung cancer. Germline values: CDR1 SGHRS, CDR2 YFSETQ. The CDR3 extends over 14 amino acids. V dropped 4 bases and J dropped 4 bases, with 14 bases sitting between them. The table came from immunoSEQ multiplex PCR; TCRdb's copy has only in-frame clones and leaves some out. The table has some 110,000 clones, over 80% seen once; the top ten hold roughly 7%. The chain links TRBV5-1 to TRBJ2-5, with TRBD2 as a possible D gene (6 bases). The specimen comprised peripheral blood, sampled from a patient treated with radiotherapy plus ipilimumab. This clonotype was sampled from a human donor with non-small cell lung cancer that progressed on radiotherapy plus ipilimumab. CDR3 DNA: TGCGCCAGCAGCCTTAGCGGTACCACAGAGACCCAGTACTTC. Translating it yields CASSLSGTTETQYF.